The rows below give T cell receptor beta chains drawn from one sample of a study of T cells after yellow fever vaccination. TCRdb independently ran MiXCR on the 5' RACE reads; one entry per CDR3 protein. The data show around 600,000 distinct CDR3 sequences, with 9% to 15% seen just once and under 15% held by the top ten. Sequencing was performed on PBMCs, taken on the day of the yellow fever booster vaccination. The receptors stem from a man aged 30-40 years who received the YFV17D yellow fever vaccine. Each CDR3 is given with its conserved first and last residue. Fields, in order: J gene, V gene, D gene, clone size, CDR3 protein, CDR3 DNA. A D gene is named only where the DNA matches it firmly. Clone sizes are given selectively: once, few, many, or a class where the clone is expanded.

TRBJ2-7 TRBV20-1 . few CSTVRVGEQYF TGCAGTACCGTCAGGGTGGGCGAGCAGTACTTC
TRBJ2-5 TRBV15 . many CATSTPGWETQYF TGTGCCACCAGCACCCCCGGGTGGGAGACCCAGTACTTC
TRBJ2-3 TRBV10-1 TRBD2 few CASSEYPSGRRDF TGCGCCAGCAGTGAGTACCCTAGCGGGAGAAGGGATTTT
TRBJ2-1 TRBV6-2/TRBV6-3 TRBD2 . CASSPLAGELHEQFF TGTGCCAGCAGTCCACTAGCGGGAGAATTGCATGAGCAGTTCTTC
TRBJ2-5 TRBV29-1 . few CSVWLGETQYF TGCAGCGTATGGCTTGGGGAGACCCAGTACTTC
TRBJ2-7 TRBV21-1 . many CASSKQGWLYEQYF TGTGCCAGCAGCAAACAGGGTTGGTTGTACGAGCAGTACTTC
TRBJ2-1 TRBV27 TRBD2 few CASSLGAGGYGEQFF TGTGCCAGCAGTTTAGGTGCGGGAGGCTACGGAGAGCAGTTCTTC
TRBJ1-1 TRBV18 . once CASSLTRGENTEAFF TGTGCCAGCTCACTAACAAGGGGGGAGAACACTGAAGCTTTCTTT
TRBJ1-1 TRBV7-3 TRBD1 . CASSPTRDRVAEAFF TGTGCCAGCAGTCCTACCCGGGACAGGGTGGCTGAAGCTTTCTTT
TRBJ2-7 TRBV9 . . CASSNPPSEQYF TGTGCCAGCAGTAACCCTCCCTCCGAGCAGTACTTC
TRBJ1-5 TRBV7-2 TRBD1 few CASSWDRSLNQPQHF TGTGCCAGCAGCTGGGACAGGTCCCTCAATCAGCCCCAGCATTTT
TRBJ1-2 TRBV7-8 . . CASSSYQGTGYTF TGTGCCAGCAGTTCCTACCAGGGGACTGGCTACACCTTC
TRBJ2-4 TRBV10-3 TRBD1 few CAISDARGPGKNIQYF TGTGCCATCAGTGACGCCAGGGGGCCTGGCAAAAACATTCAGTACTTC
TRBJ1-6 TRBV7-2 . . CASSSEFNSPLHF TGTGCCAGCAGCTCCGAATTTAATTCACCCCTCCACTTT
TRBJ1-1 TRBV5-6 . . CASSLVAGHNTEAFF TGTGCCAGCAGCTTGGTTGCGGGTCACAACACTGAAGCTTTCTTT
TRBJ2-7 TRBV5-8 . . CASSVSVLVYEQYF TGTGCCAGCAGCGTGTCGGTATTAGTCTACGAGCAGTACTTC
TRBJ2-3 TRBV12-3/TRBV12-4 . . CASSLAASLTDTQYF TGTGCCAGCAGTTTAGCGGCTTCCCTCACAGATACGCAGTATTTT
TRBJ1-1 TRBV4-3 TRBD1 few CASSLVTGMNTEAFF TGCGCCAGCAGCCTAGTGACAGGGATGAACACTGAAGCTTTCTTT
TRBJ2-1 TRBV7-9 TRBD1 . CASSLTTGQGAGEQFF TGTGCCAGCAGTTTAACCACGGGACAGGGGGCTGGTGAGCAGTTCTTC
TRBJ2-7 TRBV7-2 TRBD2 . CASSIGLATYEQYF TGTGCCAGCAGCATCGGACTAGCGACCTACGAGCAGTACTTC
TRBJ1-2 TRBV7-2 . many CASSLSSTNYGYTF TGTGCCAGCAGCTTAAGCAGTACTAACTATGGCTACACCTTC
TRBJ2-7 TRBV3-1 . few CASSQTGLATYREQYF TGTGCCAGCAGCCAAACTGGGCTAGCGACCTACCGCGAGCAGTACTTC
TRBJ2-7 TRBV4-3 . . CASSQESGGAAYEQYF TGCGCCAGCAGCCAAGAGTCCGGGGGTGCGGCCTACGAGCAGTACTTC
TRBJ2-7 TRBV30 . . CAWSVLASGEQYF TGTGCCTGGAGTGTCCTAGCGTCGGGCGAGCAGTACTTC
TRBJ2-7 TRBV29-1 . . CSSWALPAVAEQYF TGCAGCTCGTGGGCTCTCCCGGCGGTGGCCGAGCAGTACTTC
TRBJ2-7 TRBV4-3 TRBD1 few CASSLIQGAEQYF TGCGCCAGCAGCCTTATACAGGGGGCCGAGCAGTACTTC
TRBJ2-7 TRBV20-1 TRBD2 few CRVKAGDEQYF TGCAGAGTTAAAGCGGGAGACGAGCAGTACTTC